The 29 T cell receptor beta chains listed next were all sequenced from one sample in a study of T cells after yellow fever vaccination. Each CDR3 protein gets one entry after TCRdb re-called the 5' RACE reads with MiXCR. Of approximately 340,000 distinct CDR3 sequences in the sample, 8% to 10% are singletons; the top ten hold roughly 18%. The material was PBMCs, obtained on the day of the first yellow fever vaccination. Receptors were obtained from a man aged 18 to 30 who received the YFV17D yellow fever vaccine.

This rearrangement joins TRBV27 to TRBJ2-7, with 8 bases identical to TRBD1. In germline, CDR1 is MNHEY, CDR2 SMNVEV (reference sequence). V trimming: 6 bases; J trimming: 3 bases; junction bases outside the gene matches: 7. The CDR3 is 14 residues long. This chain's CDR3 is CASSPGQALYEQYV. CDR3 DNA sequence: TGTGCCAGCAGCCCGGGACAGGCTCTCTACGAGCAGTACGTC.

This clonotype was counted a few times. The chain couples TRBV19 to TRBJ1-5; 7 bases line up with TRBD1. The CDR3 contains 14 residues. J lost 3 bases, V lost 5 bases, and 4 bases had no gene match. CDR1 is LNHDA, CDR2 SQIVND, per germline (reference sequence). As DNA, the CDR3 is TGTGCCAGTAGTTGGGGACAGATCAATCAGCCCCAGCATTTT. This translates into CASSWGQINQPQHF.

The sample holds many counts of this clonotype. This chain links TRBV24-1 with TRBJ1-1; no reliable D call. The germline V and J ends were trimmed by 4 bases and 1 base, with 6 bases remaining between them. This CDR3 is 13 amino acids long. Germline CDR1 is KGHDR and CDR2 is SFDVKD. The CDR3: CATSEHRNTEAFF. The CDR3 DNA reads as TGTGCCACCAGTGAACACAGGAACACTGAAGCTTTCTTT.

The CDR3 sequence is CASSLASSGEYTDTQYF. The CDR3 coding sequence is TGTGCCAGCAGTTTAGCCTCTAGCGGGGAATACACAGATACGCAGTATTTT. This chain connects TRBV12-3 or TRBV12-4 to TRBJ2-3; 9 nucleotides agree with TRBD2. The CDR3 extends over 17 amino acids. V lost 0 bases, J lost 2 bases, and 6 bases stayed unmatched.

The table lists this clonotype with many counts. CDR3 sequence: CASSPPLANTGELFF. For the CDR3, the DNA is TGTGCCAGCTCACCACCCCTAGCAAACACCGGGGAGCTGTTTTTT. The chain is built from TRBV18 and TRBJ2-2; TRBD2 might be the D (5 bases). The CDR3 has 15 residues. Germline lookup yields CDR1 KGHSH and CDR2 LQKENI. V was cut by 0 bases and J by 2 bases, with 7 bases left in between.

The chain carries TRBV5-1 and TRBJ2-3; D is perhaps TRBD2 (6 bases). CDR3 length: 15 residues. CDR1 and CDR2 (germline): SGHRS, YFSETQ. Trimming removed 0 bases at V and 7 bases at J, with 15 bases between. This CDR3 reads CASSLEASAPNTQYF. DNA for the CDR3: TGCGCCAGCAGCTTGGAAGCTAGCGCTCCTAATACGCAGTATTTT.

J is TRBJ2-3 and V is TRBV3-1; tentative D call: TRBD1 (5 bases). Germline lookup yields CDR1 LGHDT and CDR2 YNNKEL (reference sequence). With 0 bases removed from V and 1 base from J, the gap between germline ends came to 11 bases. The CDR3 extends over 16 amino acids. The CDR3 DNA is TGTGCCAGCAGCCAAGATGGTATAGGGGGCACAGATACGCAGTATTTT. It yields the protein CASSQDGIGGTDTQYF.

A few counts support this clonotype. The chain employs TRBV5-1 and TRBJ1-2; TRBD1 agrees at 7 bases. Germline CDR1 and CDR2: SGHRS and YFSETQ. The CDR3 loop spans 15 amino acids. J lost 4 bases, V lost 3 bases, and 9 bases had no gene match. The CDR3 DNA reads as TGCGCCAGCAGCTCGGGAACGGGACAGCCCTATGGCTACACCTTC. Translation gives CASSSGTGQPYGYTF.

This clonotype has just a few counts. One end of the junction is discordant with germline, which a read error may explain. The chain is built from TRBV7-2 and TRBJ1-4, with a tentative D call TRBD1 (6 bases). There are 13 residues in the CDR3. Per the germline V gene, CDR1 is SGHTA and CDR2 is FQGNSA. For the CDR3, the DNA is TGTGCCAGCAGCTCGGGACATAATGGAAAACTGTTTTTT. It encodes CASSSGHNGKLFF.

There are many counts of this clonotype. J is TRBJ2-2 and V is TRBV7-9; no reliable D call. This CDR3 comprises 13 residues. Trimming left V 2 bases short and J 4 bases short, with 5 bases between. The germline V gene has CDR1 SEHNR and CDR2 FQNEAQ (reference sequence). The CDR3 DNA reads as TGTGCCAGCAGCTTACTGTTCACCGGGGAGCTGTTTTTT. Translating it yields CASSLLFTGELFF.

This rearrangement joins TRBV6-1 to TRBJ1-6, with D perhaps TRBD1 (5 bases). This CDR3 is built from 15 residues. The germline V gene encodes CDR1 MNHNS and CDR2 SASEGT. Trimming removed 1 base from V and 8 bases from J, with 12 bases in between. The CDR3 DNA sequence: TGTGCCAGCAGTGAAGAAGATGTGGGGGATTCACCCCTCCACTTT. Amino acids: CASSEEDVGDSPLHF.

J is TRBJ2-6 and V is TRBV12-3 or TRBV12-4; D call uncertain. The CDR3 has 14 residues. V was trimmed by 3 bases and J by 3 bases, leaving 6 bases between them. Here the CDR3 reads CASSLALGANVLTF. CDR3 DNA sequence: TGTGCCAGCAGTTTGGCACTTGGGGCCAACGTCCTGACTTTC.

In its sample, this clonotype was seen a few times. The chain employs TRBV6-5 and TRBJ2-1, with 16 bases identical to TRBD2. The CDR3 has 16 residues. V shed 4 bases, J shed 9 bases, and the junction held 6 bases outside the gene matches. The V gene's germline CDR1 is MNHEY and CDR2 SVGAGI. The CDR3 DNA reads TGTGCCAGCAGTTCCGGGACTAGCGGGGGGGCGGTTGAGCAGTTCTTC. Translation gives CASSSGTSGGAVEQFF.

The J gene is TRBJ1-5, the V gene TRBV5-5, with D perhaps TRBD1 (5 bases). Germline assignment: CDR1 SGHKS and CDR2 YYEKEE (reference sequence). CDR3 length: 15 amino acids. V was clipped by 3 bases and J by 2 bases, with 12 bases between them. The CDR3 region has the DNA TGTGCCAGCAGCTGGGTGGGAGGGGGCAATCAGCCCCAGCATTTT. This encodes CASSWVGGGNQPQHF.

As concerns this clonotype: At one boundary the junction diverges from the germline segment, which might be a read error. The rearrangement links TRBV20-1 to TRBJ2-6; 7 nucleotides agree with TRBD1. Germline values: CDR1 DFQATT, CDR2 SNEGSKA (reference sequence). CDR3 size: 14 residues. Here the CDR3 reads CSASRQGGSNVLTF. The CDR3 region has the DNA TGCAGTGCTAGCCGACAGGGTGGGTCCAACGTCCTGACTTTC.

This chain links TRBV12-3 or TRBV12-4 with TRBJ2-5, with D tentatively TRBD1 (5 bases). Trimming pared 0 bases from V and 1 base from J, leaving 6 bases between. This CDR3 spans 14 amino acids. CDR3 nucleotide sequence: TGTGCCAGCAGTTTAGCCAGGGTCCAAGAGACCCAGTACTTC. Its protein product is CASSLARVQETQYF.

The genes are TRBV12-3 or TRBV12-4 and TRBJ2-5; 14 bases align to TRBD2. The CDR3 covers 13 residues. Trimming cost V 9 bases and J 5 bases; bases outside gene matches: 2. CDR3 bases: TGTGCCAGGACTAGCGGGGGGGCGGAGACCCAGTACTTC. Protein sequence: CARTSGGAETQYF.

The table lists this clonotype with a few counts. This chain links TRBV5-1 with TRBJ2-2; the D gene could be TRBD1 or TRBD2 (5 bases each). Trimming cost V 4 bases and J 4 bases, with 14 bases left between them. The CDR3 is made up of 15 amino acids. Per germline, CDR1 SGHRS and CDR2 YFSETQ. CDR3 residues: CASSGPPGTTGELFF. Written as DNA, the CDR3 is TGCGCCAGCAGCGGCCCTCCAGGGACCACCGGGGAGCTGTTTTTT.

This clonotype was seen ten or more times. This rearrangement joins TRBV6-1 to TRBJ2-7, with D possibly called TRBD1 or TRBD2 (6 bases each). V lost 4 bases to trimming and J lost 5 bases, with 18 bases between them. Per the germline V gene, CDR1 is MNHNS and CDR2 is SASEGT. The CDR3 consists of 15 residues. The CDR3 is CASSAGGGSFNEQYV. The CDR3 nucleotides are TGTGCCAGCAGTGCTGGAGGGGGATCCTTTAACGAGCAGTACGTC.

This clonotype was counted between two and nine times. The chain links TRBV7-2 to TRBJ2-7, with D uncertain. The CDR3 sequence is 14 residues long. CDR1 SGHTA and CDR2 FQGNSA come from the germline V gene. The germline V and J ends were trimmed by 3 bases and 3 bases, with 12 bases remaining between them. CDR3 nucleotide sequence: TGTGCCAGCAGCTTGTCTGCGGCTCACTACGAGCAGTACTTC. This translates into CASSLSAAHYEQYF.

This clonotype has just a few counts. The V and J genes are TRBV4-3 and TRBJ1-6; D call uncertain. The V gene lost 0 bases and the J gene lost 7 bases, with 10 bases spanning the gap. The CDR3 consists of 15 residues. Germline V CDR1 and CDR2: LGHNA, YSLEER. The CDR3 reads CASSQEVRENSPLHF. The CDR3, as DNA: TGCGCCAGCAGCCAAGAAGTACGAGAAAATTCACCCCTCCACTTT.

The chain links TRBV14 to TRBJ2-1; 15 bases are a match to TRBD2. Germline lookup yields CDR1 SGHDN and CDR2 FVKESK. V dropped 2 bases and J dropped 2; count of bases not matched to a gene: 4. The CDR3 spans 18 residues. CDR3 amino acids: CASSQWTSGGATYNEQFF. For the CDR3, the DNA is TGTGCCAGCAGCCAATGGACTAGCGGGGGGGCTACCTACAATGAGCAGTTCTTC.

The chain recombines TRBV11-2 with TRBJ2-3, with 7 bases identical to TRBD2. Germline values: CDR1 SGHAT, CDR2 FQNNGV. There are 18 residues in the CDR3. V was clipped by 4 bases and J by 2 bases; unmatched bases: 15. The CDR3 DNA reads as TGTGCCAGCAGCTCAGAGGGGCCTAGCGGTGACTACACAGATACGCAGTATTTT. This codes for CASSSEGPSGDYTDTQYF. Looking up the rest from reference TRBV11-2 and TRBJ2-3 gives the full variable domain: EAGVAQSPRYKIIEKRQSVAFWCNPISGHATLYWYQQILGQGPKLLIQFQNNGVVDDSQLPKDRFSAERLKGVDSTLKIQPAKLEDSAVYLCASSSEGPSGDYTDTQYFGPGTRLTVL.

There are many counts of this clonotype. This chain joins TRBV5-1 and TRBJ1-1; D is unresolved. V was pared by 4 bases and J by 6 bases, with 22 bases between. The germline V gene has CDR1 SGHRS and CDR2 YFSETQ. The CDR3 totals 16 residues. The CDR3 bases are TGCGCCAGCAGCCAAGGACCGCCGGGCCCGTGGGCTGAAGCTTTCTTT. It encodes CASSQGPPGPWAEAFF.

This clonotype was seen many times. The V gene is TRBV12-3 or TRBV12-4, the J gene TRBJ2-7; D is unresolved. Trimming took off 4 bases at V and 5 bases at J, with 9 bases between the two ends. CDR3 length equals 12 residues. CDR3 residues: CASSSVLNEQYF. CDR3 bases: TGTGCCAGCAGTTCAGTCCTAAACGAGCAGTACTTC.

V is TRBV4-2 and J is TRBJ2-2, with D tentatively TRBD2 (6 bases). CDR1 and CDR2 from the germline V gene are LGHNA and YNFKEQ. Between the trimmed V and J ends, which lost 0 bases and 2 bases, there was a span of 10 bases. There are 16 residues in the CDR3. The CDR3 DNA reads as TGTGCCAGCAGCCAAGACAGCGGGTTAAACACCGGGGAGCTGTTTTTT. Its translation is CASSQDSGLNTGELFF.

This clonotype was seen only a few times. CDR3 bases: TGTGCCAGCAGTCGTCCGGGACAGGGGTTCGGCTACACCTTC. It yields the protein CASSRPGQGFGYTF. The rearrangement joins TRBV12-3 or TRBV12-4 to TRBJ1-2, with TRBD1 matching over 10 bases. This CDR3 spans 14 amino acids. Trimming removed 5 bases from V and 8 bases from J; junction bases left unmatched: 8.

This clonotype was picked up many times. The rearrangement uses TRBV10-2 and TRBJ1-1; 9 bases agree with TRBD1. V was pared by 5 bases and J by 4 bases, with 5 bases of the junction left unmatched. CDR1 WSHSY and CDR2 SAAADI come from the germline V gene. CDR3 size: 14 residues. The CDR3 region is CASSRQGVSTEAFF. In DNA form, the CDR3 reads TGCGCCAGCAGTAGACAGGGGGTGAGCACTGAAGCTTTCTTT.

The sample holds many counts of this clonotype. This chain connects TRBV19 to TRBJ2-1; D remains ambiguous. Germline V gives CDR1 LNHDA, CDR2 SQIVND (reference sequence). Trimming shortened V by 6 bases and J by 7 bases, and 13 bases separated the two germline ends. The CDR3 totals 13 residues. In nucleotides, the CDR3 is TGTGCCAGTAGCTTACCAATACCTAATGAGCAGTTCTTC. As protein: CASSLPIPNEQFF.